These 4 T cell receptor beta chains were sequenced from one sample in a study of regulatory T cells in long-lasting Graves disease. As to time point: newly diagnosed GD, antithyroid drugs for less than 3 months. There was RNA extracted from PBMCs, and the TCR library was made from it. Arm-PCR with iRepertoire HTBI primers amplified the CDR3 regions for these TCR beta libraries. One entry per CDR3 protein, called by TCRdb with MiXCR from the multiplex PCR reads. The repertoire includes around 250,000 distinct CDR3 sequences, roughly a fifth of them detected once, and 11% to 15% sits in the top ten. Sequencing was performed on peripheral blood mononuclear cells (PBMCs), taken at new diagnosis, from a patient treated with antithyroid drugs. The receptors originated from a female donor with Graves disease.

At least ten counts were recorded for this clonotype. J is TRBJ2-5 and V is TRBV20-1, with D perhaps TRBD1 (6 bases). This CDR3 comprises 12 residues. In germline, CDR1 is DFQATT, CDR2 SNEGSKA (reference sequence). Trimming removed 3 bases from V and 5 bases from J, with 10 bases in between. CDR3 in DNA: TGCAGTGCTAGCAGGGGAAGGGAGACCCAGTACTTC. Amino acids: CSASRGRETQYF.

As DNA, the CDR3 is TGTGCCAGCAGCTTTTCTGGGGAATCGGGGTATTCGCATTTTAACTATGGCTACACCTTC. Its protein product is CASSFSGESGYSHFNYGYTF. The chain carries TRBV7-9 and TRBJ1-2; unclear D gene. Per the germline V gene, CDR1 is SEHNR and CDR2 is FQNEAQ (reference sequence). The CDR3 has 20 amino acids. The V end lost 3 bases, the J end lost 1 base, and 27 bases lay between the germline ends.

This clonotype was recorded at least ten times. The chain carries TRBV11-3 and TRBJ2-3; 9 positions match TRBD1. This CDR3 spans 14 amino acids. V gave up 4 bases and J gave up 3 bases; unmatched junction bases: 2. Germline V gives CDR1 SGHNT, CDR2 YENEEA. The CDR3 spells CASSSGQGTDTQYF. Here the CDR3 DNA reads TGTGCCAGCAGCTCCGGACAGGGGACAGATACGCAGTATTTT.

This clonotype was seen more than once but under ten times. The rearrangement links TRBV27 to TRBJ2-7, with D possibly TRBD1 on 6 matching bases. CDR3 length: 13 amino acids. CDR1 and CDR2 from the germline V gene are MNHEY and SMNVEV (reference sequence). V was clipped by 3 bases and J by 2 bases, with 8 bases between them. The CDR3 DNA reads TGTGCCAGCAGTTTGGACAGCGCCTACGAGCAGTACTTC. Its protein is CASSLDSAYEQYF.